This T cell receptor (beta chain) was retrieved from a study of blood T cells in healthy people across ages. Study-level findings and limits: Whereas aged donors had fewer naive CD4+ cells, long-lived donors had more of them and higher diversity. Leaving the PBMCs unsorted stopped any conclusive comparison of naive versus antigen-experienced cells.

The use of a sample-barcoded 5' primer and a J-beta primer mix characterized a second PCR of about 6 to 12 cycles. Every single cDNA molecule received a tag from a template-switch adaptor with 12 random nucleotides. TCRdb reprocessed the 5' RACE reads with MiXCR, giving one entry per CDR3 protein. The profile shows about 1.1 million distinct CDR3 sequences, around two fifths of them singletons. Only a few counts were recorded for this clonotype. Its specificity is not known. Every sample gave at least 5 micrograms of total RNA when it was extracted. The sequenced sample was blood. The TCR originated in a man between 18 and 29 years old in good health.

The CDR3 coding sequence is TGCGCCAGCAGCTTGATTCTGGACAGGGTAGTAGCTGAGCAGTTCTTC. Protein: CASSLILDRVVAEQFF. The chain combines TRBV5-1 with TRBJ2-1; 8 positions agree with TRBD1. The junction had 12 bases not matched to a gene; V was cut back by 1 base and J by 9 bases. The CDR3 length is 16 residues. In germline, CDR1 is SGHRS, CDR2 YFSETQ.